This T cell receptor beta chain appears in the sequencing data of a study of shared clonotypes between healthy human individuals. At the level of the study: Three plates were used per donor for CD4 naive, three for CD4 memory, two for CD8 naive and one for CD8 memory.

Study-wide points: The naive CD4 repertoires of a few donors were compared, and approximately 4.5% of clonotypes were shared. The study generally estimated greater richness for naive than memory subsets.

TCRdb's copy holds only in-frame clones and misses some; the assay was immunoSEQ multiplex PCR. The sample records nearly 2 million clones, 85% to 95% being singletons. Naive CD8 populations comprised CD45RO-negative cells positively selected for CCR7, excluding terminally differentiated effector memory CD45RA+ cells. This CDR3 has 15 amino acids. Germline assignment: CDR1 SNHLY and CDR2 FYNNEI. Unmatched junction bases numbered 1, after V lost 2 bases and J lost 0 bases. In the case of this clone: Antigen specificity is unknown.

The genes are TRBV2 and TRBJ2-3; 8 bases are a match to TRBD2. What was sequenced was naive CD8+ T cells sorted from blood. The sequence derives from a man between 18 and 35 years old in good health. The DNA for the CDR3 is TGTGCCAGCAGTGAAAGCGGGAGTAGCACAGATACGCAGTATTTT. It is translated as CASSESGSSTDTQYF. Full variable domain (outside the CDR3, taken from reference TRBV2 and TRBJ2-3): EPEVTQTPSHQVTQMGQEVILRCVPISNHLYFYWYRQILGQKVEFLVSFYNNEISEKSEIFDDQFSVERPDGSNFTLKIRSTKLEDSAMYFCASSESGSSTDTQYFGPGTRLTVL.